Presented here are 12 T cell receptor beta chains from one specimen sequenced in a study of shared clonotypes between healthy human individuals. Naive CD8 cells, CD45RO-negative and positively selected for CCR7, excluded terminally differentiated effector memory CD45RA+ cells. Clones were sequenced by immunoSEQ multiplex PCR, and TCRdb holds only the in-frame ones, with some missing. The sample includes roughly 2,000,000 clones, approximately 94% of them seen just once. Sequencing was carried out using naive CD8+ T cells sorted from blood. Source of these receptors: a man aged 18 to 30 in good health.

This rearrangement joins TRBV7-9 to TRBJ1-1, with a possible D match to TRBD1 (6 bases). The V end was cut by 7 bases, the J end by 8 bases, with 17 bases between. Looked up from germline, CDR1 is SEHNR and CDR2 is FQNEAQ (reference sequence). CDR3 length equals 13 residues. CDR3 in amino acids: CASNLITGTEAFF. CDR3 in DNA: TGTGCCAGCAACCTAATTACCGGGACAGAAGCTTTCTTT. The full variable domain, in which reference TRBV7-9 and TRBJ1-1 provide the parts outside the CDR3, is DTGVSQNPRHKITKRGQNVTFRCDPISEHNRLYWYRQTLGQGPEFLTYFQNEAQLEKSRLLSDRFSAERPKGSFSTLEIQRTEQGDSAMYLCASNLITGTEAFFGQGTRLTVV.

J is TRBJ1-5 and V is TRBV30, with TRBD1 matching 9 bases. This CDR3 has 14 amino acids. CDR1 and CDR2 (germline): GTSNPN, SVGIG (reference sequence). J gave up 8 bases and V 3 bases, and 8 bases lay outside the gene matches. The CDR3 region is CAWSATGGWEPQHF. For the CDR3, the DNA is TGTGCCTGGAGCGCAACAGGGGGCTGGGAGCCCCAGCATTTT.

Concerning this clone itself: The sample has other DNA sequences that encode this CDR3 too. The rearrangement links TRBV30 to TRBJ1-5; a possible D gene is TRBD1 (6 bases). The CDR3 has 14 residues. V gave up 2 bases and J gave up 1 base, with 9 bases separating them. Germline CDR1 GTSNPN, CDR2 SVGIG (reference sequence). CDR3 sequence (DNA): TGTGCCTGGAGTTTAGGACAGAGCAATCAGCCCCAGCATTTT. It codes for CAWSLGQSNQPQHF.

V is TRBV9 and J is TRBJ2-7, with D perhaps matching TRBD1 (6 bases). CDR1 and CDR2 (germline): SGDLS, YYNGEE. The CDR3 spans 14 residues. Trimming removed 3 bases from V and 7 bases from J, with 17 bases in between. This CDR3 is CASSGRDNRAEQYF. CDR3 DNA: TGTGCCAGCAGCGGCCGGGACAACCGCGCGGAGCAGTACTTC. The full variable domain, its missing parts supplied by reference TRBV9 and TRBJ2-7, is DSGVTQTPKHLITATGQRVTLRCSPRSGDLSVYWYQQSLDQGLQFLIQYYNGEERAKGNILERFSAQQFPDLHSELNLSSLELGDSALYFCASSGRDNRAEQYFGPGTRLTVT.

The rearrangement uses TRBV23-1 and TRBJ1-1, with D maybe TRBD1 (5 bases). TRBV23-1 carries the ORF label, with uncertain function. This CDR3 contains 15 residues. V lost 3 bases, J lost 2 bases, and 13 bases lay in between. CDR3 amino acids: CASSHLGTYNTEAFF. The DNA of the CDR3 is TGCGCCAGCAGTCACCTAGGGACGTACAACACTGAAGCTTTCTTT.

V is TRBV5-6 and J is TRBJ2-1; possible D gene TRBD2, 6 bases. This CDR3 comprises 16 residues. Per the germline V gene, CDR1 is SGHDT and CDR2 is YYEEEE. V was clipped by 5 bases and J by 0 bases, with 15 bases between them. CDR3 in amino acids: CASRAISGASYNEQFF. The CDR3 DNA sequence: TGTGCCAGCAGGGCGATTAGCGGCGCCTCCTACAATGAGCAGTTCTTC.

The chain combines TRBV27 with TRBJ1-2; D is possibly TRBD1 (5 bases). This CDR3 has 17 amino acids. Germline-derived CDR1 and CDR2 are MNHEY and SMNVEV (reference sequence). V shed 1 base and J shed 8 bases, with 23 bases lying between them. The CDR3 loop reads CASSLLWQGGFFGGYTF. CDR3 DNA sequence: TGTGCCAGCAGTTTATTGTGGCAGGGTGGTTTCTTCGGGGGCTACACCTTC.

The rearrangement joins TRBV5-1 to TRBJ2-3, with D perhaps matching TRBD1 (6 bases). This CDR3 contains 16 residues. The V end was cut by 1 base, the J end by 0 bases, with 12 bases between. Germline V gene lookup returns CDR1 SGHRS and CDR2 YFSETQ. The CDR3: CASSLNREGSTDTQYF. The DNA of the CDR3 is TGCGCCAGCAGCTTGAACAGGGAAGGTAGCACAGATACGCAGTATTTT.

V gene TRBV15 combines with J gene TRBJ2-7; 7 nucleotides line up with TRBD1. Per the germline V gene, CDR1 is LNHNV and CDR2 is YYDKDF (reference sequence). This CDR3 region has 14 residues. The junction had 0 bases not matched to a gene; V was cut back by 1 base and J by 0 bases. The CDR3: CATSRGDSSYEQYF. DNA for the CDR3: TGTGCCACCAGCAGAGGGGACAGCTCCTACGAGCAGTACTTC.

The chain recombines TRBV5-4 with TRBJ1-6; 7 positions match TRBD1. Germline CDR1 and CDR2: SGHNT and YYREEE (reference sequence). V dropped 2 bases and J dropped 0; count of bases not matched to a gene: 11. The CDR3 extends over 19 amino acids. The CDR3 region has the DNA TGTGCCAGCAGCTTCTCTACAGGGGCCGATGGCTCCTATAATTCACCCCTCCACTTT. Translation gives CASSFSTGADGSYNSPLHF.

V gene TRBV5-6 combines with J gene TRBJ2-1, with D unresolved. The CDR3 is 11 amino acids. Looked up from germline, CDR1 is SGHDT and CDR2 is YYEEEE. V was cut by 1 base and J by 6 bases, with 2 bases left in between. As DNA, the CDR3 is TGTGCCAGCAGCTTGACCAATGAGCAGTTCTTC. It is translated as CASSLTNEQFF. Full variable domain (outside the CDR3, taken from reference TRBV5-6 and TRBJ2-1): DAGVTQSPTHLIKTRGQQVTLRCSPKSGHDTVSWYQQALGQGPQFIFQYYEEEERQRGNFPDRFSGHQFPNYSSELNVNALLLGDSALYLCASSLTNEQFFGPGTRLTVL.

The V and J genes are TRBV27 and TRBJ2-7; perhaps TRBD1 as D (5 bases). Germline V CDR1 and CDR2: MNHEY, SMNVEV (reference sequence). This CDR3 is 13 amino acids long. V dropped 2 bases and J dropped 6 bases, with 11 bases sitting between them. The CDR3 nucleotides read TGTGCCAGCAGTTTAATGACAGAAGGCGAGCAGTACTTC. It yields the protein CASSLMTEGEQYF.